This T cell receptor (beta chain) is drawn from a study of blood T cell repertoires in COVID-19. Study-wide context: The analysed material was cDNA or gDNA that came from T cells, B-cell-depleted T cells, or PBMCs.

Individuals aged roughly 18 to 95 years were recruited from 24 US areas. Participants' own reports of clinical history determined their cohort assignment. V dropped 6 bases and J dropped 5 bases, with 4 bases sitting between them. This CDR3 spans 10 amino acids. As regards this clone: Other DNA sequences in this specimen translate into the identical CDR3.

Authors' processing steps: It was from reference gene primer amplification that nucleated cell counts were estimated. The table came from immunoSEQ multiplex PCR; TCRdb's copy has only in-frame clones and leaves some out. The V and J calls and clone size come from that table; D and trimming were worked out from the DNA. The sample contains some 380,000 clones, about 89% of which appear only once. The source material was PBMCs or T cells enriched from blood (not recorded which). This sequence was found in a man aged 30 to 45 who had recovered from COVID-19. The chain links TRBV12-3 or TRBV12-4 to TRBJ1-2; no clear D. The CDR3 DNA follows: TGTGCCAGCAGCCTTTATGGCTACACCTTC. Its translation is CASSLYGYTF.